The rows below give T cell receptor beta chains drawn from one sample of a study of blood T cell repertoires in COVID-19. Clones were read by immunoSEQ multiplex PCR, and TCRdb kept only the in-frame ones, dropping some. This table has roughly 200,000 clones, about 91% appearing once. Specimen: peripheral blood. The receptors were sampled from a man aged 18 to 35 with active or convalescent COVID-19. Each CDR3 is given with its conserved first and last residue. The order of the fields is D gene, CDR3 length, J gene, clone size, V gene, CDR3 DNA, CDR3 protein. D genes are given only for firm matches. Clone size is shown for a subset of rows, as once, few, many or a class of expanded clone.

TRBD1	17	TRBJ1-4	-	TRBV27	TGTGCCAGCAGTATAACCGGGACAGGGTTTGTATATGAAAAACTGTTTTTT	CASSITGTGFVYEKLFF
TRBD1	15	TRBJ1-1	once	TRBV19	TGTGCCAGTAGTATAATTGGTACAGGGGGGACTGAAGCTTTCTTT	CASSIIGTGGTEAFF
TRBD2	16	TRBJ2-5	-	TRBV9	TGTGCCAGCAGCGTAGGTCATGGGGGAGGGACGGAGACCCAGTACTTC	CASSVGHGGGTETQYF
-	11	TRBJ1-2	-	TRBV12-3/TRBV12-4	TGTGCCAGCAGTTTAGCGAGGGGCTACACCTTC	CASSLARGYTF
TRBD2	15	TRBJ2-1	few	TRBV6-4	TGTGCCAGCAGTGAAGGGGCGGGAGGGAACGATGAGCAGTTCTTC	CASSEGAGGNDEQFF
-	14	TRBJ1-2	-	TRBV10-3	TGTGCCATCAGTGAGTCCCGGGAAGGCTATGGCTACACCTTC	CAISESREGYGYTF
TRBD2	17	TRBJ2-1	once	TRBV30	TGTGCCTGGAGTTATGGTAGCGGGCCTAGCTCCTACAATGAGCAGTTCTTC	CAWSYGSGPSSYNEQFF
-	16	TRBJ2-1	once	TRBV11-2	TGTGCCAGCAGCTTAGCGCGGGACTCCGGTCGGGATGAGCAGTTCTTC	CASSLARDSGRDEQFF
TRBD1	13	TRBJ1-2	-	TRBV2	TGTGCCAGCAATGGACAGGGGGCGGGCGGCTACACCTTC	CASNGQGAGGYTF
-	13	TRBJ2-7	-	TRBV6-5	TGTGCCAGCAGTTACGCCAGGTCCTACGAGCAGTACTTC	CASSYARSYEQYF
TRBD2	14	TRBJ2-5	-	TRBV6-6	TGTGCCAGCAGGGACGGGGGGGGTCGAGAGACCCAGTACTTC	CASRDGGGRETQYF
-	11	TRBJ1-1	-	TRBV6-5	TGTGCCAGCTCCCACGGGGGGCAAGCTTTCTTT	CASSHGGQAFF
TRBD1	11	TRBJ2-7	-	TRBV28	TGTGCCAGCAGCTCTGGACAGGAAAAGTACTTC	CASSSGQEKYF
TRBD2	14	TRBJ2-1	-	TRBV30	TGTGCCTGGTGCCTCGGGACTAATCATAATGAGCAGTTCTTC	CAWCLGTNHNEQFF
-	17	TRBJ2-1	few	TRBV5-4	TGTGCCAGCAGCTTGGAACGCCACCTAAGCTCCTACAATGAGCAGTTCTTC	CASSLERHLSSYNEQFF
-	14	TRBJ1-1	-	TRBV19	TGTGCCAGTAGTCCCGGGATTATGAACACTGAAGCTTTCTTT	CASSPGIMNTEAFF
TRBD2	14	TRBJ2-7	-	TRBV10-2	TGCGCCAGCAATCACGTAGCGGGAGTCGGCGAGCAGTACTTC	CASNHVAGVGEQYF
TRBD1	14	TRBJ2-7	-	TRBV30	TGTGCCTGGACCAGGGGACAGGGCACCTACGAGCAGTACTTC	CAWTRGQGTYEQYF
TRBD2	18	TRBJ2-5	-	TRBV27	TGTGCCAGCAGCCCCCTTATTAGCGGGACTCGGGCCTCAGAGACCCAGTACTTC	CASSPLISGTRASETQYF
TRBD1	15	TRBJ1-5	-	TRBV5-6	TGTGCCAGCAGCATCGGACAGGGCAAGGATCAGCCCCAGCATTTT	CASSIGQGKDQPQHF
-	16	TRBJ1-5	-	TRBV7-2	TGTGCCAGCAGCTTAGTAGGAGGGCTCGACAATCAGCCCCAGCATTTT	CASSLVGGLDNQPQHF
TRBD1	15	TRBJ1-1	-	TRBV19	TGTGCCAGTACCCCCAGGACAGGGGTGGGCACTGAAGCTTTCTTT	CASTPRTGVGTEAFF
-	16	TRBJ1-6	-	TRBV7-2	TGTGCCAGCAGCGAAGGGGTGGCGTTTCGGGTTTCACCCCTCCACTTT	CASSEGVAFRVSPLHF
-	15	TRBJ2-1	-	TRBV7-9	TGTGCCAGCAGCTTAATGGTCAGGGGAAGCAATGAGCAGTTCTTC	CASSLMVRGSNEQFF
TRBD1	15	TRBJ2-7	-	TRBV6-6	TGTGCCAGCAGCCGGGACCCGACAGGGCCTTACGAGCAGTACTTC	CASSRDPTGPYEQYF
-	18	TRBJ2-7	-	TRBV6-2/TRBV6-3	TGTGCCAGCAGTTCCCATCTTACGCTAGCCGGAAGACCCTACGAGCAGTACTTC	CASSSHLTLAGRPYEQYF
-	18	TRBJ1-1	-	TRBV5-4	TGTGCCAGCAGCCGCGGGGGGGGGTCTTCGGTTTCGAACACTGAAGCTTTCTTT	CASSRGGGSSVSNTEAFF
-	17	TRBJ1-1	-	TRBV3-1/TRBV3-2	TGTGCCAGCAGCCAAGGGGGGCCCGGGGTACAGAACACTGAAGCTTTCTTT	CASSQGGPGVQNTEAFF
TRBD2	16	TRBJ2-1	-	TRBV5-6	TGTGCCAGCAGCTTTTGGAGCGGGAGTGGTAGCAATGAGCAGTTCTTC	CASSFWSGSGSNEQFF
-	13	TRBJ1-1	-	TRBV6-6	TGTGCCAGCATGAGACAGCAGAACACTGAAGCTTTCTTT	CASMRQQNTEAFF
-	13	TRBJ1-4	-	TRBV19	TGTGCCAGTAGACCTCTACCGGGGGAAAAACTGTTTTTT	CASRPLPGEKLFF
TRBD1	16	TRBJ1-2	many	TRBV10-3	TGTGCCATCAGTACCGGGACAGCTCATCTAGACTATGGCTACACCTTC	CAISTGTAHLDYGYTF
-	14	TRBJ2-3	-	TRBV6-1	TGTGCCAGCAGTGAAGGGGTAGAGGCAGATACGCAGTATTTT	CASSEGVEADTQYF
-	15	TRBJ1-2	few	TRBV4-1	TGCGCCAGCAGCCACCGCCCGGGGTCTAACTATGGCTACACCTTC	CASSHRPGSNYGYTF
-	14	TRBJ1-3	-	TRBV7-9	TGTGCCAGCAGTCGTACAGGAACCGGAAACACCATATATTTT	CASSRTGTGNTIYF
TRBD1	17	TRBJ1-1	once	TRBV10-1	TGCGCCAGCAGTGGCTCCGGGACAGGGGGCGCGGGCACTGAAGCTTTCTTT	CASSGSGTGGAGTEAFF
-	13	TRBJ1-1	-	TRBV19	TGTGCCAGTAGTATGGGGGGAATGACTGAAGCTTTCTTT	CASSMGGMTEAFF
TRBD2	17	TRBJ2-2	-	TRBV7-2	TGTGCCAGCAGCCCAGCCCTGGGACTAGTAGGCACCGGGGAGCTGTTTTTT	CASSPALGLVGTGELFF
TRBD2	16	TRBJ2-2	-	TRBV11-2	TGTGCCAGCAGCCAAGTAGTAGCGGGAGGGACCGGGGAGCTGTTTTTT	CASSQVVAGGTGELFF
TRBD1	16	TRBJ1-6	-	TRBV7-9	TGTGCCAGCAGCCTGACAGGGGGCACCTATAATTCACCCCTCCACTTT	CASSLTGGTYNSPLHF
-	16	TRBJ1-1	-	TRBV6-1	TGTGCCAGCAGTGAAGGGGCCGGCCCCATGAACACTGAAGCTTTCTTT	CASSEGAGPMNTEAFF
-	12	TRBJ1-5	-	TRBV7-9	TGTGCCAGCAGCTTGGGCCCCCAGCCCCAGCATTTT	CASSLGPQPQHF
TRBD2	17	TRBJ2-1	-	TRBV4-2	TGTGCCAGCAGCCCTAGGACTAGCGGGAGTCTCTACAATGAGCAGTTCTTC	CASSPRTSGSLYNEQFF
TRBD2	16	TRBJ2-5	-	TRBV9	TGTGCCAGCAGCGGAGGACTAGCGGGAGCTAGAGAGACCCAGTACTTC	CASSGGLAGARETQYF
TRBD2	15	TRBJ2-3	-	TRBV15	TGTGCCACCAGCAGGGGACTAGCGGGGAGGGATACGCAGTATTTT	CATSRGLAGRDTQYF
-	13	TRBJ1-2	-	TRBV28	TGTGCCATCTACGGCGGTTATAACTATGGCTACACCTTC	CAIYGGYNYGYTF
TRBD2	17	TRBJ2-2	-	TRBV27	TGTGCCAGCAGTTTCAACCACCGACTAGCGGGTACCGGGGAGCTGTTTTTT	CASSFNHRLAGTGELFF
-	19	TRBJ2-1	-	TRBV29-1	TGCAGCGTTGAGGGTAGCGGTTACCACAATTCAAGCTCCTACAATGAGCAGTTCTTC	CSVEGSGYHNSSSYNEQFF
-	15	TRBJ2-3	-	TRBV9	TGTGCCAGCAGCGTAACTACAGGAACAACAGATACGCAGTATTTT	CASSVTTGTTDTQYF
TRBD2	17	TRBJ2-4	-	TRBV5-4	TGTGCCAGCAGCTTGGAGGGAGGGACGATGGCCAAAAACATTCAGTACTTC	CASSLEGGTMAKNIQYF
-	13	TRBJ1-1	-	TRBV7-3	TGTGCCAGCAGCGTAGCCGGGACAAAGGAAGCTTTCTTT	CASSVAGTKEAFF
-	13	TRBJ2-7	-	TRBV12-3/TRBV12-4	TGTGCCAGCAGTTTAGCCCAGGGGCACGAGCAGTACTTC	CASSLAQGHEQYF
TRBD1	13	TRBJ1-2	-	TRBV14	TGTGCCAGCAGCCACAGGGGGGCCTATGGCTACACCTTC	CASSHRGAYGYTF
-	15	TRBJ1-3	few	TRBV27	TGTGCCAGCAGCCCCGGTGGAGCCCCGGGAAACACCATATATTTT	CASSPGGAPGNTIYF
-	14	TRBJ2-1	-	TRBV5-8	TGTGCCAGCAGCTTCCCCCCCGTCTACAATGAGCAGTTCTTC	CASSFPPVYNEQFF
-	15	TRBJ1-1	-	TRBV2	TGTGCCAGCAGTCTCGACGAGGGCCTGGGCACTGAAGCTTTCTTT	CASSLDEGLGTEAFF
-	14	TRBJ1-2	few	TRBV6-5	TGTGCCAGCACCACCTCGGGGGGGATTTATGGCTACACCTTC	CASTTSGGIYGYTF
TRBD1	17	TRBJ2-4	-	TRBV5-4	TGTGCCAGCAGCCAAGGGGGCAGGGCCCTAGCCAAAAACATTCAGTACTTC	CASSQGGRALAKNIQYF
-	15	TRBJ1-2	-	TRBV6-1	TGTGCCAGCAGTGAAGCTGGGGGCAGCCTATATGGCTACACCTTC	CASSEAGGSLYGYTF